This T cell receptor beta chain was obtained from a study of OX40 agonist ivuxolimab in advanced cancers. Whole-study context: As their treatment, patients were administered ivuxolimab, an agonistic anti-OX40 (CD134) antibody. General study points: Dose levels from 0.1 to 3.0 mg/kg saw CD4+ and CD8+ blood T cells expand clonally by week 6.

As for this clone: Its specificity is not known.

TCRdb's copy holds only in-frame clones and misses some; the assay was immunoSEQ multiplex PCR. The table shows about 26,000 clones, with about 88% occurring only once. This sample comprised CD4+ or CD8+ T cells sorted from blood, obtained in a trial of the OX40 agonist ivuxolimab. This sequence originates from an adult with an advanced solid tumor such as melanoma, head and neck, liver or kidney cancer.

This CDR3 is CASRNSGLNTEAFF. DNA of the CDR3: TGTGCCAGCAGAAACTCAGGTTTGAACACTGAAGCTTTCTTT. This chain connects TRBV28 to TRBJ1-1; D gene uncertain. The ends were cut back, 6 bases at V and 0 bases at J, with 11 bases in the middle. The CDR3 runs to 14 residues. The germline gives CDR1 MDHEN, CDR2 SYDVKM.